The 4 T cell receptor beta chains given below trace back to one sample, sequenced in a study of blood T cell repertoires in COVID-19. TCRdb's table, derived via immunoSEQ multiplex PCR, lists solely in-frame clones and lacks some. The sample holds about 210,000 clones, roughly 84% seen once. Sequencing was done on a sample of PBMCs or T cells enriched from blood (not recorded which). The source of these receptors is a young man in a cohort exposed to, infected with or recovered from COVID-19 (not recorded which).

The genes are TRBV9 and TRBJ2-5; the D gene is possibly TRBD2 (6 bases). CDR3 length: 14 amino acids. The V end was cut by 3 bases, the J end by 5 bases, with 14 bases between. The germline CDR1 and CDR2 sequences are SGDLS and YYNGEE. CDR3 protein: CASSGREIRETQYF. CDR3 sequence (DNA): TGTGCCAGCAGCGGGCGGGAAATCCGGGAGACCCAGTACTTC.

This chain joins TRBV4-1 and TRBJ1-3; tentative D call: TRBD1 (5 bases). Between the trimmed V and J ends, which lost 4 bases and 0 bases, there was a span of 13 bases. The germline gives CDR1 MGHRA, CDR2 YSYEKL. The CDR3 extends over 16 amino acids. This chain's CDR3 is CASSLGHQISGNTIYF. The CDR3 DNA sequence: TGCGCCAGCAGCCTAGGACACCAGATCTCTGGAAACACCATATATTTT.

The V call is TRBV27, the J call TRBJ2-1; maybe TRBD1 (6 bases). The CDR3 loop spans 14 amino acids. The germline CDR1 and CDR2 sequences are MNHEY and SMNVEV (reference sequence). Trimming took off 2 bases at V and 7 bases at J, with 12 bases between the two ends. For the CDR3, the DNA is TGTGCCAGCAGTTTAAGCAGGGGACGGAATGAGCAGTTCTTC. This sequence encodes CASSLSRGRNEQFF.

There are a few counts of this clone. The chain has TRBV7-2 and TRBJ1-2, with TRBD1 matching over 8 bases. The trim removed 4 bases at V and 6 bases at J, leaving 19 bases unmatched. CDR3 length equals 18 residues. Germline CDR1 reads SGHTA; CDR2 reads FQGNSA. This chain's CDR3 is CASSSTLRFDRGAHGYTF. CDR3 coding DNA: TGTGCCAGCAGCTCCACTCTCCGATTTGACAGGGGAGCCCATGGCTACACCTTC.